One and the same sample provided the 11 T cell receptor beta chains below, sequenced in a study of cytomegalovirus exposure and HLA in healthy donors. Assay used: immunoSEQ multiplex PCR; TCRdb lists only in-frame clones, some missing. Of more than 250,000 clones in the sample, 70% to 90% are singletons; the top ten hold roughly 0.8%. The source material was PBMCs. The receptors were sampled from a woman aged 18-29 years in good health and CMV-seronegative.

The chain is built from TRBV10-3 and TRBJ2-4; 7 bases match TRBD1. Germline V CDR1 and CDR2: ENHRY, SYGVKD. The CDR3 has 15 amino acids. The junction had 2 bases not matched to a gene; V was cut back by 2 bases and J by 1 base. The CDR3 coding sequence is TGTGCCATCAGTGAGGACAGGGAGGCCAAAAACATTCAGTACTTC. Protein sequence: CAISEDREAKNIQYF.

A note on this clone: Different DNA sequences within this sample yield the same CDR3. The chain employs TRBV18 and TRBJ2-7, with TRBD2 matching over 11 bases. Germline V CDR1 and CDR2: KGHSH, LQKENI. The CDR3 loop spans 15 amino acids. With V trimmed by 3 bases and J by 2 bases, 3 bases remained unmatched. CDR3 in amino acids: CASSPPTSGAYEQYF. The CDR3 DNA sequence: TGTGCCAGCTCACCGCCGACTAGCGGGGCCTACGAGCAGTACTTC.

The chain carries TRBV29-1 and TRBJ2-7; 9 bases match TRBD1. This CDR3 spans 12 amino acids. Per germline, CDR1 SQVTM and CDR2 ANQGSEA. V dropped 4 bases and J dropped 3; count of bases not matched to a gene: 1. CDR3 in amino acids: CSVAGQGYEQYF. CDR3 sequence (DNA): TGCAGCGTTGCGGGACAGGGCTACGAGCAGTACTTC.

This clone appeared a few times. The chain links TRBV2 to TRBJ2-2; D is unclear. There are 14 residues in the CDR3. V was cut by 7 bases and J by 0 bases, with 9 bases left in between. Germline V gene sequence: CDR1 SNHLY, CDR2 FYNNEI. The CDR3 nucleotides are TGTGCCAGCACTAACTACCCGAACACCGGGGAGCTGTTTTTT. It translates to CASTNYPNTGELFF.

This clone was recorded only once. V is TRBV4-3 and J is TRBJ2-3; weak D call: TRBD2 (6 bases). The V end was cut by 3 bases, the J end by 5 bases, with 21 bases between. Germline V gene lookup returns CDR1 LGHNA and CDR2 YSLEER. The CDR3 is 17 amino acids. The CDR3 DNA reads TGCGCCAGCAGCCACCCAGCGGAGGAGGGCCTTAGAGATACGCAGTATTTT. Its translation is CASSHPAEEGLRDTQYF.

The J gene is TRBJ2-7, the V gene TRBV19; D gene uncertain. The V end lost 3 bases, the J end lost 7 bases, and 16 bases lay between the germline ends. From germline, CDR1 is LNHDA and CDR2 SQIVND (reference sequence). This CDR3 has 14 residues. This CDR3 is CASSIIGSSPEQYF. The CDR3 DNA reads TGTGCCAGTAGTATTATCGGGTCCTCTCCGGAGCAGTACTTC.

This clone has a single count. The CDR3: CATSTGQINQPQHF. CDR3 coding DNA: TGTGCCACCAGCACAGGGCAGATCAATCAGCCCCAGCATTTT. The J gene is TRBJ1-5, the V gene TRBV15; D may be TRBD1 (5 bases). Per the germline V gene, CDR1 is LNHNV and CDR2 is YYDKDF (reference sequence). The CDR3 sequence is 14 residues long. V was pared by 4 bases and J by 3 bases, with 10 bases between.

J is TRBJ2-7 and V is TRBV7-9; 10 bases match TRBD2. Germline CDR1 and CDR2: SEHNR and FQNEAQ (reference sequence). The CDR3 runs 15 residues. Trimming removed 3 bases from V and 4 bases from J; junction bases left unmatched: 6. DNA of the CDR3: TGTGCCAGCAGCTTTCCGGGACTAGCGAGGTACGAGCAGTACTTC. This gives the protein CASSFPGLARYEQYF.

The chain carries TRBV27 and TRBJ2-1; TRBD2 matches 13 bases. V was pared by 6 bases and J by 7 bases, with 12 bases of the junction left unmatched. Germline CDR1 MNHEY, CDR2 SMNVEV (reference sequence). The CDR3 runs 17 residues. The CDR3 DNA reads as TGTGCCAGCAGCGATTGGACTAGCGGGAGTAATGGGAATGAGCAGTTCTTC. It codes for CASSDWTSGSNGNEQFF.

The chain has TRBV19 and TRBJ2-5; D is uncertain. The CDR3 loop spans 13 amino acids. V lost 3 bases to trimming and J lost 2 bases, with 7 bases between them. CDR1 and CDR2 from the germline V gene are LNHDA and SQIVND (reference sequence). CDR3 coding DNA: TGTGCCAGTAGTATCACGGTTCAAGAGACCCAGTACTTC. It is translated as CASSITVQETQYF.

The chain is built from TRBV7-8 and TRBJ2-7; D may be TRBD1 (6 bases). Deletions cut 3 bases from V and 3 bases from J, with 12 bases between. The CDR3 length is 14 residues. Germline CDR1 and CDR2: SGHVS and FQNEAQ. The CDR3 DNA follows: TGTGCCAGCAGCTTCCGGGACACGAGCTACGAGCAGTACTTC. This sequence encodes CASSFRDTSYEQYF.